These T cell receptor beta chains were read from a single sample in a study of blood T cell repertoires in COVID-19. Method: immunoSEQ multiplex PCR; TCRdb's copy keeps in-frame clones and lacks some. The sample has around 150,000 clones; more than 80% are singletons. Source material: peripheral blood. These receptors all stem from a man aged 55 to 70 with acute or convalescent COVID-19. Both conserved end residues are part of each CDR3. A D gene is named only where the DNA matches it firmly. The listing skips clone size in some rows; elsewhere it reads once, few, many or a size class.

CDR3: CASSTIRGDGGYTF; DNA: TGTGCCAGCAGCACAATTCGGGGGGATGGTGGCTACACCTTC; size: NA; D: NA; V: TRBV27; J: TRBJ1-2
CDR3: CASSLGRGYGYTF; DNA: TGTGCCAGCAGTTTAGGGCGGGGTTATGGCTACACCTTC; size: NA; D: NA; V: TRBV27; J: TRBJ1-2
CDR3: CASSNNTPGKSGGYTF; DNA: TGTGCCAGCAGCAATAATACCCCGGGAAAATCTGGAGGCTACACCTTC; size: NA; D: NA; V: TRBV6-6; J: TRBJ1-2
CDR3: CASSFNRGGYTF; DNA: TGTGCCAGCAGCTTTAACAGGGGTGGCTACACCTTC; size: few; D: TRBD1; V: TRBV7-2; J: TRBJ1-2
CDR3: CASSVTGTGRSGDTQYF; DNA: TGTGCCAGCAGCGTTACCGGGACAGGGAGATCGGGAGATACGCAGTATTTT; size: NA; D: TRBD1; V: TRBV5-4; J: TRBJ2-3
CDR3: CASSLAPTRTYEQYF; DNA: TGTGCCAGCAGCTTGGCCCCCACGCGAACCTACGAGCAGTACTTC; size: NA; D: NA; V: TRBV5-6; J: TRBJ2-7
CDR3: CASSFGTSSKQYF; DNA: TGTGCCAGCAGTTTTGGGACTAGCAGTAAGCAGTACTTC; size: NA; D: TRBD2; V: TRBV12-3/TRBV12-4; J: TRBJ2-7
CDR3: CASRTVSSSGNTIYF; DNA: TGTGCCAGCAGGACAGTGTCGAGCTCTGGAAACACCATATATTTT; size: NA; D: NA; V: TRBV6-5; J: TRBJ1-3
CDR3: CASSISTGALNEQYF; DNA: TGTGCCAGTAGTATATCGACAGGGGCCCTCAACGAGCAGTACTTC; size: NA; D: TRBD1; V: TRBV19; J: TRBJ2-7
CDR3: CASTGGGAHEQYF; DNA: TGTGCCAGCACGGGCGGGGGGGCCCACGAGCAGTACTTC; size: NA; D: TRBD2; V: TRBV6-6; J: TRBJ2-7
CDR3: CASSQDFLSGNTIYF; DNA: TGTGCCAGCAGCCAAGATTTTCTCTCTGGAAACACCATATATTTT; size: once; D: NA; V: TRBV4-2; J: TRBJ1-3
CDR3: CASSLKGDRRESNYGYTF; DNA: TGTGCCAGCAGCTTAAAGGGGGACAGGAGGGAGAGCAACTATGGCTACACCTTC; size: once; D: TRBD1; V: TRBV11-2; J: TRBJ1-2
CDR3: CSARGGYEQYF; DNA: TGCAGTGCACGCGGTGGTTACGAGCAGTACTTC; size: NA; D: NA; V: TRBV20-1; J: TRBJ2-7
CDR3: CASSGTTGSQYF; DNA: TGCGCCAGCAGCGGGACGACAGGGTCCCAGTACTTC; size: few; D: TRBD1; V: TRBV5-1; J: TRBJ2-7
CDR3: CASSVRTGANYGYTF; DNA: TGTGCCAGCAGCGTACGGACGGGAGCTAACTATGGCTACACCTTC; size: NA; D: NA; V: TRBV9; J: TRBJ1-2
CDR3: CASSTRTGRVNTEAFF; DNA: TGTGCCAGCAGCACTCGGACAGGGAGGGTGAACACTGAAGCTTTCTTT; size: NA; D: TRBD1; V: TRBV7-9; J: TRBJ1-1
CDR3: CASSPESSYNSPLHF; DNA: TGTGCCAGCAGCCCTGAGAGCTCCTATAATTCACCCCTCCACTTT; size: NA; D: NA; V: TRBV7-8; J: TRBJ1-6
CDR3: CASSYRGSYEQYF; DNA: TGTGCCAGCAGTTATAGGGGCTCCTACGAGCAGTACTTC; size: NA; D: NA; V: TRBV6-5; J: TRBJ2-7
CDR3: CASSLDLGSYNEQFF; DNA: TGTGCCAGCAGCTTAGATCTAGGTTCCTACAATGAGCAGTTCTTC; size: NA; D: NA; V: TRBV11-2; J: TRBJ2-1
CDR3: CASSPREGTYNEQFF; DNA: TGCGCCAGCAGCCCCCGGGAGGGGACCTACAATGAGCAGTTCTTC; size: NA; D: TRBD2; V: TRBV5-1; J: TRBJ2-1
CDR3: CASSLGSGRRNEQFF; DNA: TGTGCCAGCAGCTTGGGGTCAGGGCGGCGCAATGAGCAGTTCTTC; size: NA; D: NA; V: TRBV5-8; J: TRBJ2-1
CDR3: CASSLREGAGYTF; DNA: TGTGCCAGCAGCTTGCGAGAAGGGGCTGGCTACACCTTC; size: NA; D: NA; V: TRBV5-8; J: TRBJ1-2
CDR3: CASSQGSQGKNIQYF; DNA: TGTGCCAGCAGCCAGGGGAGCCAAGGCAAAAACATTCAGTACTTC; size: NA; D: NA; V: TRBV7-9; J: TRBJ2-4
CDR3: CASRRQGANTGELFF; DNA: TGTGCCAGCAGACGACAGGGCGCTAACACCGGGGAGCTGTTTTTT; size: NA; D: TRBD1; V: TRBV14; J: TRBJ2-2
CDR3: CASSLQEIRNQPQHF; DNA: TGTGCCAGCAGCTTACAGGAAATAAGGAATCAGCCCCAGCATTTT; size: NA; D: NA; V: TRBV7-8; J: TRBJ1-5
CDR3: CASSQDPGQGVSPLHF; DNA: TGCGCCAGCAGCCAAGATCCCGGACAGGGGGTTTCACCCCTCCACTTT; size: NA; D: TRBD1; V: TRBV4-3; J: TRBJ1-6
CDR3: CASSRLGGGVNEQFF; DNA: TGTGCCAGCAGCCGACTTGGCGGGGGGGTGAATGAGCAGTTCTTC; size: once; D: TRBD2; V: TRBV2; J: TRBJ2-1
CDR3: CASSLEVRINQPQHF; DNA: TGTGCCAGCAGCTTAGAGGTGCGGATCAATCAGCCCCAGCATTTT; size: NA; D: NA; V: TRBV7-2; J: TRBJ1-5
CDR3: CASSLRNGQNTGELFF; DNA: TGTGCCAGCAGCTTACGGAATGGACAGAACACCGGGGAGCTGTTTTTT; size: NA; D: NA; V: TRBV11-3; J: TRBJ2-2
CDR3: CASSEAGTGNFYF; DNA: TGTGCCAGCAGTGAAGCCGGGACAGGGAATTTTTATTTT; size: NA; D: TRBD1; V: TRBV2; J: TRBJ1-3
CDR3: CASSLGAPWGTEAFF; DNA: TGTGCCAGCAGCCTAGGGGCTCCTTGGGGCACTGAAGCTTTCTTT; size: once; D: NA; V: TRBV14; J: TRBJ1-1
CDR3: CASSSRPRQGSWYGYTF; DNA: TGCGCCAGCAGCTCACGACCTCGACAGGGAAGTTGGTATGGCTACACCTTC; size: NA; D: TRBD1; V: TRBV5-1; J: TRBJ1-2
CDR3: CASSPRDSKNIQYF; DNA: TGTGCCAGCAGCCCCAGGGACAGCAAAAACATTCAGTACTTC; size: NA; D: TRBD1; V: TRBV7-2; J: TRBJ2-4
CDR3: CASSLGTGGNSPLHF; DNA: TGTGCCAGCAGCCTTGGTACAGGGGGAAATTCACCCCTCCACTTT; size: NA; D: TRBD1; V: TRBV5-8; J: TRBJ1-6
CDR3: CASSVEASRGGKLFF; DNA: TGTGCCAGCAGCGTAGAAGCCTCAAGGGGGGGAAAACTGTTTTTT; size: NA; D: NA; V: TRBV9; J: TRBJ1-4
CDR3: CAWRLTGGAEGYTF; DNA: TGTGCCTGGAGGCTTACAGGGGGCGCGGAGGGCTACACCTTC; size: once; D: TRBD1; V: TRBV30; J: TRBJ1-2
CDR3: CASSRTTGNQPQHF; DNA: TGTGCCAGCAGTCGGACGACAGGGAATCAGCCCCAGCATTTT; size: few; D: TRBD1; V: TRBV28; J: TRBJ1-5
CDR3: CASSRQLSSYNSPLHF; DNA: TGTGCCAGCAGCCGACAACTTAGCTCCTATAATTCACCCCTCCACTTT; size: once; D: NA; V: TRBV27; J: TRBJ1-6